This TCR beta chain was retrieved from a study of early T cells in non-severe SARS-CoV-2 infection. In the study overall: Sequenced material consisted of bulk RNA (from unsorted whole blood), and chains were unpaired. Study outcomes and limitations: VDJdb-based annotation leaned toward anti-spike CD8 responses and missed private and CD4 specificities.

Germline-derived CDR1 and CDR2 are MNHEY and SMNVEV (reference sequence). The CDR3 length is 17 residues. Trimming took 5 bases from V and 0 from J; bases not matched to a gene: 8. This clonotype has a single count. Its target is not known. TCRdb fed the 5' RACE reads into MiXCR, producing one record per CDR3 protein. The sample has around 70,000 distinct CDR3 sequences; approximately 9.1% are singletons. The chain is built from TRBV27 and TRBJ2-1; 9 bases are a match to TRBD2. This clonotype was obtained from an adult who was a healthcare worker with PCR-confirmed SARS-CoV-2 infection or an uninfected control (not recorded which). The sample comprised whole blood. The CDR3 DNA reads as TGTGCCAGCAGTCCAGTAGCGGGAGAAAGCTCCTACAATGAGCAGTTCTTC. Its translation: CASSPVAGESSYNEQFF.